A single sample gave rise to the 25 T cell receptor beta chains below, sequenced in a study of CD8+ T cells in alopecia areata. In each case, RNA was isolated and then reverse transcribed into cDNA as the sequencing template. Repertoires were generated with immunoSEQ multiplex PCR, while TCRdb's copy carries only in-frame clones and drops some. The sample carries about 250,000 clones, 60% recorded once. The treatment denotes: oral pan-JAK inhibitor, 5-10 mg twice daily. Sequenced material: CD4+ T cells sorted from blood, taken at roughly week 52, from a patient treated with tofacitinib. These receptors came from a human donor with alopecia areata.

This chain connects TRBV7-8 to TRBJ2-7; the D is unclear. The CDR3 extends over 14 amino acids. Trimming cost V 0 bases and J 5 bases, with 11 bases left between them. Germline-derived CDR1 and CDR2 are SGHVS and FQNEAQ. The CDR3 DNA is TGTGCCAGCAGCTTAGCAGGGAATATAGACGAGCAGTACTTC. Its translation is CASSLAGNIDEQYF. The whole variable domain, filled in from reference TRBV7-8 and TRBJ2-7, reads GAGVSQSPRYKVAKRGQDVALRCDPISGHVSLFWYQQALGQGPEFLTYFQNEAQLDKSGLPSDRFFAERPEGSVSTLKIQRTQQEDSAVYLCASSLAGNIDEQYFGPGTRLTVT.

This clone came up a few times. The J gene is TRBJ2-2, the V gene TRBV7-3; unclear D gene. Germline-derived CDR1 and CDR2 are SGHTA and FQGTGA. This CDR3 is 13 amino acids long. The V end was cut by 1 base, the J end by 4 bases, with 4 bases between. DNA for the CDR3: TGTGCCAGCAGCTTAAGGGTCACCGGGGAGCTGTTTTTT. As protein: CASSLRVTGELFF.

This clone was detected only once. The CDR3 bases are TGCAGCGTTCTGGGCAGCTCTGGGGCCAACGTCCTGACTTTC. This gives the protein CSVLGSSGANVLTF. The V and J genes are TRBV29-1 and TRBJ2-6; D is unresolved. V lost 5 bases, J lost 0 bases, and 8 bases lay in between. CDR1 and CDR2 from the germline V gene are SQVTM and ANQGSEA. The CDR3 runs 14 residues. The full variable domain, its missing parts supplied by reference TRBV29-1 and TRBJ2-6, is SAVISQKPSRDICQRGTSLTIQCQVDSQVTMMFWYRQQPGQSLTLIATANQGSEATYESGFVIDKFPISRPNLTFSTLTVSNMSPEDSSIYLCSVLGSSGANVLTFGAGSRLTVL.

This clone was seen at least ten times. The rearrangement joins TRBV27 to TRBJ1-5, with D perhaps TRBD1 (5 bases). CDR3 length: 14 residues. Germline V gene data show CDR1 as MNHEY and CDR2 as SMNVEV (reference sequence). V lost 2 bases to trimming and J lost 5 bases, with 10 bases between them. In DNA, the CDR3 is TGTGCCAGCAGTTTAATGGCAGGGTATCAGCCCCAGCATTTT. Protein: CASSLMAGYQPQHF.

This CDR3 is CASGGQGGQPQHF. Written as DNA, the CDR3 is TGTGCCAGCGGGGGACAGGGCGGTCAGCCCCAGCATTTT. The chain has TRBV6-1 and TRBJ1-5, with 9 positions matching TRBD1. The CDR3 has 13 amino acids. V trimming: 8 bases; J trimming: 6 bases; junction bases outside the gene matches: 5. Germline V gene data show CDR1 as MNHNS and CDR2 as SASEGT.

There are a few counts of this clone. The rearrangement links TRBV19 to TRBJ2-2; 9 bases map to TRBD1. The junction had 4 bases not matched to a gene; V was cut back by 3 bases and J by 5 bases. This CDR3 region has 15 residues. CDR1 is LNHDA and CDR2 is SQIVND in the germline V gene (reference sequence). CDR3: CASSMVTGGTGELFF. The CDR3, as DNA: TGTGCCAGTAGTATGGTGACAGGGGGGACCGGGGAGCTGTTTTTT.

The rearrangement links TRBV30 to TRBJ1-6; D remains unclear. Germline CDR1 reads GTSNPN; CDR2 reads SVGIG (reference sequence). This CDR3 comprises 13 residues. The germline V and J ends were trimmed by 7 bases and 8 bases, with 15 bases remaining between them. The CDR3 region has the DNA TGTGCCTTAAACTCTGGGATTTATTCACCCCTCCACTTT. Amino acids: CALNSGIYSPLHF.

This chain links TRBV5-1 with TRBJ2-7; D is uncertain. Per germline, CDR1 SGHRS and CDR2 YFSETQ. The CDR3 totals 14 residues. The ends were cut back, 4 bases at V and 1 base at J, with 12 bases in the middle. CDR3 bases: TGCGCCAGCAGCCCCACCGCTCAGTCCTACGAGCAGTACTTC. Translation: CASSPTAQSYEQYF.

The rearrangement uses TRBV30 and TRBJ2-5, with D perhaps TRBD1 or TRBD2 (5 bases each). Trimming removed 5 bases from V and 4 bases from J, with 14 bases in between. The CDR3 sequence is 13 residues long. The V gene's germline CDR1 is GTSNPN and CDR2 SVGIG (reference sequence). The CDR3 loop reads CAWGGGAPETQYF. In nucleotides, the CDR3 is TGTGCCTGGGGGGGTGGAGCTCCAGAGACCCAGTACTTC. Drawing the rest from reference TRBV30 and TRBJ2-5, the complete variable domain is SQTIHQWPATLVQPVGSPLSLECTVEGTSNPNLYWYRQAAGRGLQLLFYSVGIGQISSEVPQNLSASRPQDRQFILSSKKLLLSDSGFYLCAWGGGAPETQYFGPGTRLLVL.

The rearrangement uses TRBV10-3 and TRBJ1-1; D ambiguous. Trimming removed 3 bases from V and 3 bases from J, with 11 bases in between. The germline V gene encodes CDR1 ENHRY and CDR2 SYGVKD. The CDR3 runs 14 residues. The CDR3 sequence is CAISDPRWYTEAFF. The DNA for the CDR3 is TGTGCCATCAGTGACCCTCGTTGGTACACTGAAGCTTTCTTT.

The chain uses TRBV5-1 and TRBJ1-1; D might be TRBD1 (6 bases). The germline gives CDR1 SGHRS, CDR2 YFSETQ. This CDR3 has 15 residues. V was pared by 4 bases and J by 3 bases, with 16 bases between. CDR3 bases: TGCGCCAGCAGCCCTCACGGCAGGGGCGACACTGAAGCTTTCTTT. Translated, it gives CASSPHGRGDTEAFF.

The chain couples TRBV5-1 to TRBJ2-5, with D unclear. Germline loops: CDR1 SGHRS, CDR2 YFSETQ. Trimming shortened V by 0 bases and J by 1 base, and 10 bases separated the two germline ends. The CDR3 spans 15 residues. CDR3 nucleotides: TGCGCCAGCAGCTTGGCCGCTAATATCCAAGAGACCCAGTACTTC. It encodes CASSLAANIQETQYF.

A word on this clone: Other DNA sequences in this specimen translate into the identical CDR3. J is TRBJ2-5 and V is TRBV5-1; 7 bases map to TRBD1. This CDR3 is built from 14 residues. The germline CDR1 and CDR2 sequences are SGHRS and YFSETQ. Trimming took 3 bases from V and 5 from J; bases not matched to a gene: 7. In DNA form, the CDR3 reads TGCGCCAGCAGCTCACAGGGGCGGCTGGAGACCCAGTACTTC. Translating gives CASSSQGRLETQYF.

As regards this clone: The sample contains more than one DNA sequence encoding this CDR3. CDR3 region: CSVSEGNTEAFF. The CDR3 DNA reads as TGCAGCGTCTCAGAAGGGAACACTGAAGCTTTCTTT. The J gene is TRBJ1-1, the V gene TRBV29-1; D ambiguous. CDR3 size: 12 residues. Looked up from germline, CDR1 is SQVTM and CDR2 is ANQGSEA. Trimming removed 6 bases at V and 1 base at J, with 9 bases between.

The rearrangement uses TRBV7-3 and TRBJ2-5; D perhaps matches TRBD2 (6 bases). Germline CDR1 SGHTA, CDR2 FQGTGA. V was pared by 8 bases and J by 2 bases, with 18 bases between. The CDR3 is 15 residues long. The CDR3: CASAEGSGSQETQYF. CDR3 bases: TGTGCCAGCGCTGAGGGTAGCGGTTCTCAAGAGACCCAGTACTTC.

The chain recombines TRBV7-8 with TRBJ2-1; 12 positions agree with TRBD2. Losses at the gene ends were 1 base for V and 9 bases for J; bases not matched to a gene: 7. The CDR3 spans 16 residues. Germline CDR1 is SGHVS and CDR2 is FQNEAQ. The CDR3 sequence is CASSLGLAGAQGEQFF. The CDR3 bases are TGTGCCAGCAGCTTAGGACTAGCGGGGGCCCAGGGTGAGCAGTTCTTC.

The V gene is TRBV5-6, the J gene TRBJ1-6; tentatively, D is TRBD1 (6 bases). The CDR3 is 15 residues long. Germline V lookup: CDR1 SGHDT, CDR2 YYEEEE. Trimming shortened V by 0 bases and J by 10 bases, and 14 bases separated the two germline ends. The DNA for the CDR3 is TGTGCCAGCAGCTTGGCTGTTCAGGGGCGATCACCCCTCCACTTT. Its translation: CASSLAVQGRSPLHF.

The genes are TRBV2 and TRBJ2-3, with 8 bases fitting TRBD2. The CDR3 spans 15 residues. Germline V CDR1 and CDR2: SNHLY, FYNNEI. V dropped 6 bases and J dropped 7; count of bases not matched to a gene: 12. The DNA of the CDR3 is TGTGCCAGCAGCCTCGAGACTAGCGTTCACCATACGCAGTATTTT. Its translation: CASSLETSVHHTQYF.

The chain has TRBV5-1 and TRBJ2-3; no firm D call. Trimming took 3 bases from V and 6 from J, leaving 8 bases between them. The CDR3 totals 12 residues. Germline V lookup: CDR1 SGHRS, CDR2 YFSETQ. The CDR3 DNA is TGCGCCAGCAGCTACCACCAGGATACGCAGTATTTT. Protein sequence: CASSYHQDTQYF.

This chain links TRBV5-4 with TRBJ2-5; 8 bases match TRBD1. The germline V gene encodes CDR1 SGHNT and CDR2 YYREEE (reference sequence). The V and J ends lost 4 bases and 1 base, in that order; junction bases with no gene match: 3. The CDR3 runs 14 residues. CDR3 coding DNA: TGTGCCAGCAGCCCCGGACAGGGCCAAGAGACCCAGTACTTC. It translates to CASSPGQGQETQYF.

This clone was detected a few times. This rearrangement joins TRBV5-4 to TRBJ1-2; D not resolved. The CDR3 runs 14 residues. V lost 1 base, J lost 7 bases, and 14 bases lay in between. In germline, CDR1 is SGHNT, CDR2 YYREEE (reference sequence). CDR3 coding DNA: TGTGCCAGCAGCTTGCGGGGAATCTTGGGTGGCTACACCTTC. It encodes CASSLRGILGGYTF.

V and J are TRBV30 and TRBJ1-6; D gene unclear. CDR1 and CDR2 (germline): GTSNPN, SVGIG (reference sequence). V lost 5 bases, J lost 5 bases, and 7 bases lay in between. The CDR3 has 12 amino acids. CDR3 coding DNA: TGTGCCTGGGGACGGAATAATTCACCCCTCCACTTT. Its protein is CAWGRNNSPLHF.

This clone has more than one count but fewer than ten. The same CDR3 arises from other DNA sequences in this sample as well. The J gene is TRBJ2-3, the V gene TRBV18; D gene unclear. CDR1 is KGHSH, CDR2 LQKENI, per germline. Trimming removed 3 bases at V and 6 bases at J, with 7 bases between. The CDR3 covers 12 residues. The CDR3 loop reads CASSPLGDTQYF. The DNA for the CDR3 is TGTGCCAGCTCACCCCTGGGGGATACGCAGTATTTT.

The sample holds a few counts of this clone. CDR3 residues: CASRRQGDAFF. The CDR3 DNA reads TGTGCCAGCAGACGGCAGGGGGACGCTTTCTTT. This rearrangement joins TRBV2 to TRBJ1-1; 7 positions match TRBD1. CDR3 size: 11 residues. The germline V gene has CDR1 SNHLY and CDR2 FYNNEI. V was clipped by 6 bases and J by 11 bases; unmatched bases: 6.

The CDR3 DNA follows: TGCAGCGTCCAAATGGGGACAGGGTATCGGGAGCAGTACTTC. As protein: CSVQMGTGYREQYF. The chain carries TRBV29-1 and TRBJ2-7; 9 nucleotides align to TRBD1. The CDR3 length is 14 residues. V trimming: 6 bases; J trimming: 7 bases; junction bases outside the gene matches: 13. The germline V gene encodes CDR1 SQVTM and CDR2 ANQGSEA.